Shown below are 3 T cell receptor beta chains from a single sample sequenced in a study of spatial heterogeneity in lung cancer. Whole-study results and caveats: One measure, the expanded intratumoral alpha and beta TCR count, tracked tumor mutation counts.

Antigens for these TCRs are unknown. Time point here: sample taken at primary tumor resection. TCRdb redid the calling of the 5' RACE reads with MiXCR, one entry per CDR3 protein. Counted here are about 3,500 distinct CDR3 sequences, roughly 5.6% occurring once; the ten biggest clones make up roughly 30%. Source: lung tumor tissue, taken at surgery. All receptors come from a female donor with early-stage non-small cell lung cancer.

By proportion, this clonotype is medium-sized. The library was designed around alpha chains, so this beta chain is a stray read whose abundance carries little weight. The chain couples TRBV11-2 to TRBJ2-7; D is unresolved. Germline assignment: CDR1 SGHAT and CDR2 FQNNGV. Trimming removed 4 bases from V and 6 bases from J, with 16 bases in between. This CDR3 region has 14 residues. The CDR3 DNA follows: TGTGCCAGCAGCTCGTACAGAGTCGACGCCGAGCAGTACGTC. This encodes CASSSYRVDAEQYV.

A note on this clonotype: A library prepared for alpha chains yielded this beta chain as an off-target read; its size is of little meaning. CDR3: CATSDFVTGQGYNEQFF. CDR3 DNA: TGTGCCACCAGTGATTTTGTTACGGGACAGGGATACAATGAGCAGTTCTTC. The chain couples TRBV24-1 to TRBJ2-1; 9 positions agree with TRBD1. Trimming took 1 base from V and 4 from J; bases not matched to a gene: 7. CDR1 is KGHDR, CDR2 SFDVKD, per germline. The CDR3 extends over 17 amino acids.

This clonotype ranks as medium-sized. This beta chain turned up in a library designed for alpha chains; as an off-target read, its abundance says little. This chain connects TRBV11-2 to TRBJ1-6, with D hard to call. V lost 1 base to trimming and J lost 6 bases, with 10 bases between them. This CDR3 spans 15 amino acids. The germline V gene encodes CDR1 SGHAT and CDR2 FQNNGV. DNA for the CDR3: TGTGCCAGCAGCTTAGGCGCTCCGCTTAATTCACCCCTCCACTTT. Its translation is CASSLGAPLNSPLHF.